These T cell receptor beta chains were read from a single sample in a study of blood T cell repertoires in COVID-19. Here immunoSEQ multiplex PCR was the method, and the copy in TCRdb shows in-frame clones only, minus some. This sample has approximately 110,000 clones, with roughly 80% found just once. The sample consisted of peripheral blood. The receptors were sampled from a man older than 75 with COVID-19, enrolled during active disease. Each CDR3 is given with its conserved first and last residue. A D gene is named only where the DNA matches it firmly. Clone size is shown for a subset of rows, as once, few, many or a class of expanded clone.

.,few,TRBJ2-7,TRBV23-1,CASSQTTDSYEQYF,TGCGCCAGCAGTCAAACAACGGACAGCTACGAGCAGTACTTC
.,.,TRBJ1-6,TRBV6-5,CASRQNNSPLHF,TGTGCCAGCAGACAGAATAATTCACCCCTCCACTTT
TRBD1,.,TRBJ2-5,TRBV7-2,CASSSNRGRGETQYF,TGTGCCAGCAGCTCCAACAGGGGCCGGGGAGAGACCCAGTACTTC
TRBD1,.,TRBJ1-1,TRBV27,CASSPDPGQVVVAFF,TGTGCTAGCAGTCCCGACCCGGGACAGGTCGTAGTTGCTTTCTTT
.,.,TRBJ2-1,TRBV4-1,CASSQEADNFYNEQFF,TGCGCCAGCAGCCAAGAGGCCGACAACTTCTACAATGAGCAGTTCTTC
.,.,TRBJ2-5,TRBV9,CASSVGQYQETQYF,TGTGCCAGCAGCGTAGGGCAGTACCAAGAGACCCAGTACTTC
.,.,TRBJ2-5,TRBV6-5,CATERGSGFQETQYF,TGTGCCACCGAACGGGGTAGCGGATTCCAAGAGACCCAGTACTTC
TRBD1,.,TRBJ1-1,TRBV6-2/TRBV6-3,CASSFGQGFSNGFF,TGTGCCAGCAGTTTTGGACAGGGCTTCAGTAATGGGTTCTTT
TRBD2,.,TRBJ2-3,TRBV24-1,CATSEWTSEGTDTQYF,TGTGCCACCAGTGAGTGGACTAGCGAAGGCACAGATACGCAGTATTTT
TRBD1,.,TRBJ1-1,TRBV6-5,CASSYTGQGRRTEAFF,TGTGCCAGCAGTTACACAGGACAGGGGCGGCGCACTGAAGCTTTCTTT
.,.,TRBJ2-1,TRBV14,CASSQVGPGELVENEQFF,TGTGCCAGCAGCCAAGTTGGGCCAGGGGAGTTGGTAGAGAATGAGCAGTTCTTC
TRBD1,.,TRBJ1-2,TRBV5-1,CASSWGQGPNYGYTF,TGCGCCAGCAGCTGGGGACAGGGGCCCAACTATGGCTACACCTTC
TRBD2,once,TRBJ2-1,TRBV24-1,CATSDRSGRSYNEQFF,TGTGCCACCAGTGACCGTAGCGGGAGGTCCTACAATGAGCAGTTCTTC
.,.,TRBJ1-2,TRBV5-1,CASSLDPTANYGYTF,TGCGCCAGCAGCTTGGATCCGACAGCTAACTATGGCTACACCTTC
TRBD2,few,TRBJ2-1,TRBV7-3,CASSFRAGAVYNEQFF,TGTGCCAGCAGCTTTAGGGCGGGAGCGGTTTACAATGAGCAGTTCTTC
TRBD1,.,TRBJ1-6,TRBV10-3,CAIRFDRDSPLHF,TGTGCCATCCGTTTCGACAGGGATTCACCCCTCCACTTT
.,.,TRBJ2-2,TRBV5-5,CASRISREDWELFF,TGTGCCAGCAGGATCTCGAGGGAGGACTGGGAGCTGTTTTTT
TRBD2,.,TRBJ2-1,TRBV2,CASSGLAAGDNEQFF,TGTGCCAGCAGTGGGCTAGCGGCAGGAGACAATGAGCAGTTCTTC
.,.,TRBJ2-3,TRBV5-8,CASSPKDTQYF,TGTGCCAGCAGCCCCAAAGATACGCAGTATTTT
TRBD2,.,TRBJ2-6,TRBV28,CASSSPRTSGGPEANVLTF,TGTGCCAGCAGTTCCCCCCGGACTAGCGGGGGGCCGGAGGCCAACGTCCTGACTTTC
.,.,TRBJ2-7,TRBV6-5,CASKQSYEQYF,TGTGCCAGCAAGCAATCCTACGAGCAGTACTTC
.,.,TRBJ2-1,TRBV9,CASSGDPPSYNEQFF,TGTGCCAGCAGCGGCGATCCCCCCTCCTACAATGAGCAGTTCTTC
.,once,TRBJ1-2,TRBV19,CASSTSGRVGYGYTF,TGTGCCAGTAGTACCTCCGGCAGGGTGGGCTATGGCTACACCTTC
TRBD1,.,TRBJ1-2,TRBV28,CASSFLQGKGYGYTF,TGTGCCAGCAGTTTCCTACAGGGGAAGGGCTATGGCTACACCTTC
TRBD1,.,TRBJ2-2,TRBV10-3,CAIRGPGQGSGELFF,TGTGCCATCAGGGGGCCGGGACAGGGGTCCGGGGAGCTGTTTTTT
.,.,TRBJ1-2,TRBV9,CASSPTLQGDYGYTF,TGTGCCAGCTCCCCCACCCTACAGGGCGACTATGGCTACACCTTC
.,.,TRBJ2-3,TRBV7-9,CASSPQTDLDTQYF,TGTGCCAGCAGCCCCCAGACGGACTTAGATACGCAGTATTTT